This entry describes one T cell receptor (beta chain). This record comes from a study of Ad26.COV2.S vaccination and SARS-CoV-2 variants. Looking at the study overall: Intramuscularly, Ad26.COV2.S was given either once or twice, 56 days apart.

Germline V CDR1 and CDR2: PRHDT, FYEKMQ (reference sequence). This CDR3 spans 18 amino acids. V lost 3 bases to trimming and J lost 2 bases; unmatched junction nucleotides: 10. The table came from immunoSEQ multiplex PCR; TCRdb's copy has only in-frame clones and leaves some out. The sample contains about 350,000 clones, roughly 87% of which appear only once. The treatment denotes: about 20 received Ad26.COV2.S at low or high dose, single or two shots; 5 received placebo; per-sample allocation not given. Vaccine and placebo recipients were sampled on day 63 after the first injection. The TCR comes from a person aged 18-60 years who received the Ad26.COV2.S COVID-19 vaccine or a placebo. The chain combines TRBV13 with TRBJ1-2; TRBD1 agrees at 12 bases. Here the sequenced sample was peripheral blood, taken in a trial of Ad26.COV2.S vaccine versus placebo. CDR3 coding DNA: TGTGCCAGCAGCTTTACCGGCTTCGGGACAGGGGGCAACTATGGCTACACCTTC. The encoded protein is CASSFTGFGTGGNYGYTF.